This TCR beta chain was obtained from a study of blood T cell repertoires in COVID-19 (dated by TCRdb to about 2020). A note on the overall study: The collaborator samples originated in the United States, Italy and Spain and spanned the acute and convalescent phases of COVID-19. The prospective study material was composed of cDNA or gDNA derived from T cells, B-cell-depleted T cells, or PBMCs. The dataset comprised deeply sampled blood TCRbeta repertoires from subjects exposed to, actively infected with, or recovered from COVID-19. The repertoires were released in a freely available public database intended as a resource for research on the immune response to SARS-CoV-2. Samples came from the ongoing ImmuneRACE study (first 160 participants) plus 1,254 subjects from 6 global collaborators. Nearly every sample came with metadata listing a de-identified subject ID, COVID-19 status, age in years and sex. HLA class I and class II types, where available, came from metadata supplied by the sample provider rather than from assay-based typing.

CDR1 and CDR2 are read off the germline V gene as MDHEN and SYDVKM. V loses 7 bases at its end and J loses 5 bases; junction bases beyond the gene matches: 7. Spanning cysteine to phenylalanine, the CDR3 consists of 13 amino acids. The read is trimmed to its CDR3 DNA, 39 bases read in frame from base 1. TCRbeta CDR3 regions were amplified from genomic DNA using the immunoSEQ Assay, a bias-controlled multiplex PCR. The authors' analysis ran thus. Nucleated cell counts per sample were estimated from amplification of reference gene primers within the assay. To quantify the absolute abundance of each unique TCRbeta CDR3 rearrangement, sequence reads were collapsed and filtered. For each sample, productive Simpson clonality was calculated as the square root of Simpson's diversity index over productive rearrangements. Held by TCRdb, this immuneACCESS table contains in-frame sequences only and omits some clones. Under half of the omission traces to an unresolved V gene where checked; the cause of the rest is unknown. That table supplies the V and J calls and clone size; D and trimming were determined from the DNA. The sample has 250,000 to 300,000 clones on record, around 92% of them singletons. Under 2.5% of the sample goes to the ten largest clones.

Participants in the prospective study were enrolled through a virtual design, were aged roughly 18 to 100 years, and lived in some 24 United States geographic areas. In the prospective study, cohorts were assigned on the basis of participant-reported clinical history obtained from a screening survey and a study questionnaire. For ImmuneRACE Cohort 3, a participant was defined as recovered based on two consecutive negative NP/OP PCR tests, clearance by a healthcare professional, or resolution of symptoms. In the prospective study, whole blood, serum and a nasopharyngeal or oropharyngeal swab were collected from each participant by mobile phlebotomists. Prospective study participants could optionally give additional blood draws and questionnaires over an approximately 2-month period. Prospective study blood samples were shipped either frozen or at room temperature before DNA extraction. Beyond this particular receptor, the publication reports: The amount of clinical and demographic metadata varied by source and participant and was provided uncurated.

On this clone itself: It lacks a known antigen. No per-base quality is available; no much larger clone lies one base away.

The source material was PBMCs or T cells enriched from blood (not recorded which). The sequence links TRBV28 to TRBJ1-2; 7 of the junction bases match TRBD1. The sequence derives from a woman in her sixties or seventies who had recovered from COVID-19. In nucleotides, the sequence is TGTGCCAGCAATCCTACAGGGGCTTATGGCTACACCTTC. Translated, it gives CASNPTGAYGYTF.